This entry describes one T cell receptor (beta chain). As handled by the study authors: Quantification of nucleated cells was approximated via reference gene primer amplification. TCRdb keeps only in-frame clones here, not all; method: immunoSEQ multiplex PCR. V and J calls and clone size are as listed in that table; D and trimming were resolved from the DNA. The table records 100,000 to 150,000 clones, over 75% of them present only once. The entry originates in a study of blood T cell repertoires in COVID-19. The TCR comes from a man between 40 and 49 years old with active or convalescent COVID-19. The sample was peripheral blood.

CDR3 sequence reads: CASSPGGRDEQFF. In DNA, the CDR3 is TGTGCCAGCAGCCCCGGCGGGAGGGATGAGCAGTTCTTC. The chain carries TRBV5-4 and TRBJ2-1; 9 bases match TRBD2. Germline V CDR1 and CDR2: SGHNT, YYREEE (reference sequence). Trimming cost V 4 bases and J 8 bases; bases outside gene matches: 4. CDR3 length: 13 residues. The entire variable domain, with the rest obtained from reference TRBV5-4 and TRBJ2-1, is as follows: ETGVTQSPTHLIKTRGQQVTLRCSSQSGHNTVSWYQQALGQGPQFIFQYYREEENGRGNFPPRFSGLQFPNYSSELNVNALELDDSALYLCASSPGGRDEQFFGPGTRLTVL.